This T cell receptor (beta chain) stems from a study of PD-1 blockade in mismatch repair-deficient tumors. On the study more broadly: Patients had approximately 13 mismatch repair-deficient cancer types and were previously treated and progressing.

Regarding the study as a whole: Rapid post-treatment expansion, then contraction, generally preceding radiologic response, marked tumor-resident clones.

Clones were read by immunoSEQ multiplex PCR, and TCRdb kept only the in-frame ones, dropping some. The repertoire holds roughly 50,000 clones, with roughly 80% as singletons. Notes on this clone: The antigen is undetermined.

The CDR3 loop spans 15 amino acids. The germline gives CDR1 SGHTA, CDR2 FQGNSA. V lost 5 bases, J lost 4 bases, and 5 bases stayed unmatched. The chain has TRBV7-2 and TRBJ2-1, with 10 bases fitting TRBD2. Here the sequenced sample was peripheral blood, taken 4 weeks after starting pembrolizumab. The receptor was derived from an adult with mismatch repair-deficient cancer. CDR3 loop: CASSQSGRVYNEQFF. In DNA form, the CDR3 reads TGTGCCAGCAGCCAAAGCGGGAGGGTTTACAATGAGCAGTTCTTC.